These T cell receptor beta chains were read from a single sample in a study of T cells in Graves' hyperthyroidism and ophthalmopathy. MiXCR was run by TCRdb on the multiplex PCR reads, yielding one entry per CDR3 protein. Of around 600,000 distinct CDR3 sequences listed, about a sixth were seen once; the top ten hold 7.3%. The sequenced sample consisted of blood. These TCRs come from a woman in her 30s with Graves' hyperthyroidism. CDR3s include the opening cysteine and the closing phenylalanine or tryptophan. The D gene is left open where the match is weak. For some rows the clone size is stated as once, few or many, or as a class when expanded; others skip it.

TRBJ2-1 TRBV3-1 many TRBD2 CASSQAGGLNEQFF TGTGCCAGCAGCCAAGCGGGAGGGTTGAATGAGCAGTTCTTC
TRBJ2-2 TRBV6-4 . . CASRRTVTTGELFF TGTGCCAGCAGAAGGACAGTGACAACCGGGGAGCTGTTTTTT
TRBJ2-7 TRBV6-5 many . CASSYSTSRDEQYF TGTGCCAGCAGTTACTCGACTTCCAGGGACGAGCAGTACTTC
TRBJ2-5 TRBV5-4 few . CASSHRGETQYF TGTGCCAGCAGCCATAGAGGCGAGACCCAGTACTTC
TRBJ1-6 TRBV7-9 few TRBD1 CASSPGQGNSTLHF TGTGCCAGCAGCCCGGGACAGGGTAATTCGACCCTCCACTTT
TRBJ2-7 TRBV5-1 many TRBD1 CASTGPGGPSYEQYF TGCGCCAGCACCGGCCCAGGGGGCCCTTCCTACGAGCAGTACTTC
TRBJ1-2 TRBV18 . . CASSLQLQENYGYTF TGTGCCAGCTCACTCCAGCTACAAGAGAACTATGGCTACACCTTC
TRBJ2-7 TRBV12-3/TRBV12-4 . . CASSRSTYEQYF TGTGCCAGCAGTAGGTCTACCTACGAGCAGTACTTC
TRBJ2-3 TRBV2 many . CASQWGTDTQYF TGTGCCAGCCAATGGGGCACAGATACGCAGTATTTT
TRBJ2-3 TRBV28 many TRBD2 CASSFLAGGYTDTQYF TGTGCCAGCAGTTTTCTAGCGGGAGGATACACAGATACGCAGTATTTT
TRBJ2-5 TRBV12-3/TRBV12-4 many TRBD2 CASRPLLAGVETQYF TGTGCCAGCAGACCTCTACTAGCGGGAGTAGAGACCCAGTACTTC
TRBJ1-2 TRBV3-1 many . CASSPTGHYGYTF TGTGCCAGCAGCCCAACAGGGCACTATGGCTACACCTTC
TRBJ2-1 TRBV12-3/TRBV12-4 few . CASSLEGGGEQFF TGTGCCAGCAGTTTAGAAGGGGGTGGTGAGCAGTTCTTC
TRBJ2-2 TRBV25-1 . . CASSYVVTRELFF TGTGCCAGCAGTTACGTCGTGACCAGGGAGCTGTTTTTT
TRBJ1-1 TRBV27 few . CASSLSSAFF TGTGCCAGCAGTTTATCGAGCGCTTTCTTT
TRBJ1-3 TRBV12-5 . . CASGLVAGRAGNTIYF TGTGCTAGTGGTTTGGTAGCGGGTAGGGCTGGAAACACCATATATTTT
TRBJ2-3 TRBV6-1 many TRBD2 CASSAAGGADTQYF TGTGCCAGCAGTGCTGCGGGGGGCGCCGATACGCAGTATTTT
TRBJ2-7 TRBV10-3 . TRBD2 CAISRGTSEQYF TGTGCCATCAGTAGGGGGACTAGCGAGCAGTACTTC
TRBJ2-1 TRBV7-7 many . CASSSDSNRGGNEQFF TGTGCTAGCAGCTCCGATTCGAACCGGGGCGGGAATGAGCAGTTCTTC
TRBJ2-2 TRBV20-1 . TRBD2 CSAERLARGAGELFF TGCAGTGCGGAAAGACTAGCGCGTGGGGCCGGGGAGCTGTTTTTT
TRBJ1-1 TRBV29-1 many . CSVVGAEGTEAFF TGCAGCGTTGTGGGGGCGGAGGGCACTGAAGCTTTCTTT
TRBJ2-1 TRBV12-3/TRBV12-4 few TRBD1 CASKLTGVGRNEQFF TGTGCCAGCAAACTTACAGGGGTAGGGCGCAATGAGCAGTTCTTC
TRBJ2-7 TRBV20-1 many TRBD2 CSADRWTSGYEQYF TGCAGTGCTGACCGTTGGACTAGCGGGTACGAGCAGTACTTC
TRBJ2-5 TRBV7-9 . TRBD2 CASSRLGLAGAETQYF TGTGCCAGCAGCCGCCTGGGGCTAGCGGGCGCAGAGACCCAGTACTTC
TRBJ2-1 TRBV7-9 . TRBD2 CASSLVRTSADNEQFF TGTGCCAGCAGCTTAGTCCGGACTAGCGCAGACAATGAGCAGTTCTTC
TRBJ2-1 TRBV11-3 many TRBD2 CASSLDSRASGGGNEQFF TGTGCCAGCAGCTTAGATAGTCGCGCCAGCGGGGGGGGGAATGAGCAGTTCTTC
TRBJ2-3 TRBV3-2 few . CASTLADTQYF TGTGCCAGCACCTTAGCGGATACGCAGTATTTT
TRBJ2-3 TRBV12-3/TRBV12-4 many TRBD2 CASSQGLAGADTQYF TGTGCCAGCAGTCAGGGACTAGCGGGAGCGGATACGCAGTATTTT
TRBJ2-1 TRBV5-1 few TRBD2 CASSSLLAGNGYNEQFF TGCGCCAGCAGCTCCCTACTAGCGGGTAATGGGTACAATGAGCAGTTCTTC